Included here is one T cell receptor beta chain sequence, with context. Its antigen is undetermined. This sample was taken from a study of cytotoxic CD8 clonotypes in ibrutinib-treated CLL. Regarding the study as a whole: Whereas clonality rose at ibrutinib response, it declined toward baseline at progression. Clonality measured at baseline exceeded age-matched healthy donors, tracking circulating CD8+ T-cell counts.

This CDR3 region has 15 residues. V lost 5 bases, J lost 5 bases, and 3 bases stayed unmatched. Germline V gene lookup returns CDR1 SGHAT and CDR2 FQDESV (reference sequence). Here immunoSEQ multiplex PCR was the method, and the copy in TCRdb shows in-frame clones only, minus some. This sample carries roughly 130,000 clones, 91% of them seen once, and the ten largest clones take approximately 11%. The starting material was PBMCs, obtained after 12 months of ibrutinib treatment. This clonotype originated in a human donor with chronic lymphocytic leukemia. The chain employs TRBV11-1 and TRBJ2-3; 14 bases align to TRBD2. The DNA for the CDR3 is TGTGCCAGCAGCCCGGGACTAGCGGGAGAAGATACGCAGTATTTT. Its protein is CASSPGLAGEDTQYF.